The clone carrying this TCR beta chain was observed at least ten times. The CDR3 is 15 amino acids. Germline V CDR1 and CDR2: MNHEY, SVGAGI. The V end was cut by 2 bases, the J end by 0 bases, with 8 bases between. Enrollment excluded any patients with other autoimmune diseases, uncontrolled infections, pregnancy or lactation. This specimen comes from a study of Graves' ophthalmopathy and Graves' hyperthyroidism. Study background: Researchers obtained peripheral blood at initial diagnosis, before any treatment had begun.

For repertoire sequencing, the TCR beta CDR3 regions were amplified from RNA transcripts. First-round RT-PCR employed HTBI primers, with a second-round multiplex PCR after it. In TCRdb, the multiplex PCR reads were re-called with MiXCR into one record per CDR3 protein. The sample lists under 350,000 distinct CDR3 sequences, roughly 15% occurring once. The chain has TRBV6-5 and TRBJ1-3; D unresolved. Sequenced input: peripheral blood. The receptor comes from an adult man with Graves' ophthalmopathy. For the CDR3, the DNA is TGTGCCAGCAGTTACCGGATGAGCTCTGGAAACACCATATATTTT. This encodes CASSYRMSSGNTIYF.